Given below is one T cell receptor (beta chain) in context. The antigen remains unidentified. The data stem from a study of T cell repertoires in ileal Crohn's disease. Generated by immunoSEQ multiplex PCR, the TCRdb table keeps only in-frame clones and is missing some. This table has 8,000 or so clones, more than 70% appearing once. Germline CDR1 and CDR2: MNHNY and SVGAGI (reference sequence). The CDR3 spans 15 residues. The V end lost 6 bases, the J end lost 4 bases, and 17 bases lay between the germline ends. Study findings and constraints: All patients with clonality above 26.8% had endoscopic recurrence. Active smokers at surgery had more clonal expansions than non-smokers.

The sequence was obtained from an adult with Crohn's disease. The V call is TRBV6-6, the J call TRBJ2-3; the D is unclear. Sequencing was performed on ileal tissue. The CDR3 loop is CASSQTGSLADTQYF. The CDR3 DNA reads as TGTGCCAGCAGCCAAACCGGGTCCCTGGCAGATACGCAGTATTTT.